Only a few counts were recorded for the clone carrying this T cell receptor (beta chain). Its antigen remains unidentified. The data are from a study of beta chain features in type 1 diabetes. Regarding the study as a whole: Naive, central memory and regulatory TCRB repertoires appeared more similar among patients than healthy donors. Among all four CD4+ subsets, Type 1 diabetes patients had TCRB CDR3s that were moderately but significantly shorter.

CD45RO/CCR7/CD25/CD127/CD95/CD27 separated CD4+ naive, central memory, regulatory and stem cell-like memory cells by sorting. The CDR3 has 15 residues. Trimming pared 5 bases from V and 4 bases from J, leaving 18 bases between. Germline loops: CDR1 SGHNT, CDR2 YYREEE (reference sequence). Investigators reverse transcribed all isolated RNA, so they sequenced expressed TCRB transcripts. Measured with immunoSEQ multiplex PCR; TCRdb has only the in-frame clones, and not every one. The sample carries about 270,000 clones, roughly an eighth recorded once. V is TRBV5-4 and J is TRBJ1-2, with D perhaps TRBD1 (5 bases). This TCR was sampled from a man aged 25 to 45 with type 1 diabetes. Sequencing used naive CD4+ T cells from blood. CDR3 region: CASSPATAEFYGYTF. In nucleotides, the CDR3 is TGTGCCAGCAGTCCGGCGACAGCCGAATTCTATGGCTACACCTTC. Drawing the rest from reference TRBV5-4 and TRBJ1-2, the complete variable domain is ETGVTQSPTHLIKTRGQQVTLRCSSQSGHNTVSWYQQALGQGPQFIFQYYREEENGRGNFPPRFSGLQFPNYSSELNVNALELDDSALYLCASSPATAEFYGYTFGSGTRLTVV.